The T cell receptor (beta chain) under discussion was sequenced for a study of shared clonotypes between healthy human individuals. Donors comprised only Caucasian adults living in Nashville, Tennessee. Sequencing of unsorted PBMC DNA was carried out using ten immunoSEQ deep assay plates. Using immunoSEQ multiplex PCR, the repertoire was profiled, and TCRdb retains in-frame clones only, with some absent. The table includes about 510,000 clones, 79% detected once. CDR3 length equals 14 residues. With 3 bases removed from V and 3 bases from J, the gap between germline ends came to 9 bases. Germline V lookup: CDR1 MNHNS, CDR2 SASEGT.

This chain connects TRBV6-1 to TRBJ2-1; D unresolved. The source material was PBMCs. This TCR came from a woman in her thirties or forties in good health. Some clones in this sample may be carry-over from other donors' samples. The DNA for the CDR3 is TGTGCCAGCAGTGAGGGTGGAATCTACAATGAGCAGTTCTTC. This translates into CASSEGGIYNEQFF.